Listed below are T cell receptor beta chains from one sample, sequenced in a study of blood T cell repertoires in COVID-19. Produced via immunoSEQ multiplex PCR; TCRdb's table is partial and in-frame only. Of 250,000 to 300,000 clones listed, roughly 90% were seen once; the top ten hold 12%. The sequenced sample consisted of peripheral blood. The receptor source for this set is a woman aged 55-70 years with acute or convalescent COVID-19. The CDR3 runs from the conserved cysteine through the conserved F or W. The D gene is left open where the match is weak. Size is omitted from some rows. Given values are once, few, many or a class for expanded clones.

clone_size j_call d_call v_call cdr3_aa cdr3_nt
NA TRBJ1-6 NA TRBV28 CASNPRGGINSPLHF TGTGCCAGCAACCCAAGGGGGGGAATCAATTCACCCCTCCACTTT
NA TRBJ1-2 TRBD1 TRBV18 CASSPDREPHGYTF TGTGCCAGCTCACCCGACAGGGAGCCGCATGGCTACACCTTC
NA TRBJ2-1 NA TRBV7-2 CASYIDMSIYNEQFF TGTGCCAGCTATATTGACATGTCTATCTACAATGAGCAGTTCTTC
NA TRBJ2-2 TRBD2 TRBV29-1 CSAPGGGGELFF TGCAGCGCCCCGGGGGGAGGAGGGGAGCTGTTTTTT
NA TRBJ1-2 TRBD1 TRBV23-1 CASSQWDRSPYGYTF TGCGCCAGCAGTCAATGGGACAGGTCGCCCTATGGCTACACCTTC
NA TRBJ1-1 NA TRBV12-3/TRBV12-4 CASHRGIDTEAFF TGTGCCAGCCATAGGGGAATTGACACTGAAGCTTTCTTT
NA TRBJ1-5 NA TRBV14 CASSHEQHF TGTGCCAGCAGTCACGAGCAGCATTTT
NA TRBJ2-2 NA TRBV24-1 CATSDRQGGSTGELFF TGTGCCACCAGTGATCGACAGGGAGGAAGCACCGGGGAGCTGTTTTTT
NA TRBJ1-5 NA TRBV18 CASSPRQGLVQPQHF TGTGCCAGCTCACCACGTCAGGGTTTGGTTCAGCCCCAGCATTTT
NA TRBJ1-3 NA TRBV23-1 CASSQEGGRTSGNTIYF TGCGCCAGCAGTCAAGAAGGAGGCAGGACCTCTGGAAACACCATATATTTT
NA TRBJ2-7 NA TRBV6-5 CASSYRDMSSYEQYF TGTGCCAGCAGTTACAGGGACATGAGCTCCTACGAGCAGTACTTC
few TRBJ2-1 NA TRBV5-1 CASSLTGFTYEQFF TGCGCCAGCAGCCTTACAGGGTTTACATATGAGCAGTTCTTC
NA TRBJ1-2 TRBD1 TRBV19 CASRETGGSNGYTF TGTGCCAGTAGGGAGACAGGGGGTTCGAATGGCTACACCTTC
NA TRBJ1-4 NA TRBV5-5 CASSLLPDSIGEKLFF TGTGCCAGCAGCTTGCTTCCAGACTCGATCGGTGAAAAACTGTTTTTT